A single sample gave rise to the 18 T cell receptor beta chains below, sequenced in a study of blood T cell repertoires in COVID-19. Assay: immunoSEQ multiplex PCR; the TCRdb copy retains only in-frame clones and omits some. The table has some 300,000 clones, around 90% seen once. Sequencing used PBMCs or T cells enriched from blood (not recorded which). These receptors were taken from a young woman with acute COVID-19.

This clone was seen just once. The chain employs TRBV5-3 and TRBJ2-7; the D gene is possibly TRBD1 (5 bases). TRBV5-3 is classed as an ORF, of uncertain function. CDR3 size: 16 residues. V lost 2 bases, J lost 2 bases, and 17 bases lay in between. In nucleotides, the CDR3 is TGTGCCAGAAGCTTTTCCCCCCCCGGACACACCTACGAGCAGTACTTC. Translating it yields CARSFSPPGHTYEQYF.

The CDR3 sequence is CASSIGRGMYTEAFF. The CDR3 DNA sequence: TGTGCCAGTAGTATTGGCCGGGGAATGTACACTGAAGCTTTCTTT. The V gene is TRBV19, the J gene TRBJ1-1, with D uncertain. The CDR3 consists of 15 residues. Germline V lookup: CDR1 LNHDA, CDR2 SQIVND (reference sequence). Trimming left V 3 bases short and J 3 bases short, with 14 bases between. The variable domain in full, with the rest retrieved from reference TRBV19 and TRBJ1-1, is DGGITQSPKYLFRKEGQNVTLSCEQNLNHDAMYWYRQDPGQGLRLIYYSQIVNDFQKGDIAEGYSVSREKKESFPLTVTSAQKNPTAFYLCASSIGRGMYTEAFFGQGTRLTVV.

V and J are TRBV12-2 and TRBJ1-1. TRBV12-2 is noted as a pseudogene. The CDR3 contains 17 residues. CDR3 sequence reads: CASRLIRGGAKATEAFF. The CDR3 DNA reads as TGTGCAAGTCGCCTCATCCGGGGGGGGGCGAAAGCCACTGAAGCTTTCTTT.

This clone was seen a handful of times. DNA for the CDR3: TGTGCCAGCAGTCCCTCCCCAGACACTGAAGCTTTCTTT. Its translation is CASSPSPDTEAFF. The chain uses TRBV28 and TRBJ1-1; D is uncertain. Trimming left V 5 bases short and J 3 bases short, with 10 bases between. CDR1 is MDHEN and CDR2 is SYDVKM in the germline V gene. The CDR3 is made up of 13 amino acids.

V usage is TRBV7-9 and J usage is TRBJ2-2, with 9 bases matching TRBD1. The CDR3 covers 19 residues. Germline CDR1 and CDR2: SEHNR and FQNEAQ (reference sequence). Trimming removed 5 bases from V and 5 bases from J; junction bases left unmatched: 18. The CDR3 nucleotides read TGTGCCAGCAGCCCAAGCACGGGACAGGGCATCCTCGGGACCGGGGAGCTGTTTTTT. It codes for CASSPSTGQGILGTGELFF.

The chain carries TRBV15 and TRBJ2-7, with 7 bases fitting TRBD2. V lost 1 base and J lost 6; bases outside the gene matches: 6. Germline CDR1 reads LNHNV; CDR2 reads YYDKDF (reference sequence). CDR3 length: 14 amino acids. This chain's CDR3 is CATSRGLAESEQYF. DNA for the CDR3: TGTGCCACCAGCAGAGGGCTAGCGGAGAGCGAGCAGTACTTC.

The chain employs TRBV28 and TRBJ1-3; 11 bases agree with TRBD1. The V and J ends lost 4 bases and 4 bases, in that order; junction bases with no gene match: 6. Germline CDR1 reads MDHEN; CDR2 reads SYDVKM. This CDR3 contains 16 residues. CDR3 coding DNA: TGTGCCAGCAGTTCCATGGACAGGGGGCTCGGAAACACCATATATTTT. This codes for CASSSMDRGLGNTIYF.

Comments on this clone: The junction departs from the called germline gene at one end, perhaps through a read error. The chain joins TRBV6-1 to TRBJ2-7, with 10 nucleotides matching TRBD2. The CDR3 loop spans 14 amino acids. The germline V gene encodes CDR1 MNHNS and CDR2 SASEGT. The CDR3 bases are TGTGCCAGCAGTCAAGCGGGAGGGACCTACGAGCAGTACTTC. Translating gives CASSQAGGTYEQYF.

This chain links TRBV28 with TRBJ1-2; TRBD1 aligns across 9 bases. The CDR3 totals 14 residues. Germline V gene data show CDR1 as MDHEN and CDR2 as SYDVKM. V lost 1 base and J lost 4; bases outside the gene matches: 1. The CDR3 bases are TGTGCCAGCAGTTTATACAGGGGGCTCTATGGCTACACCTTC. This encodes CASSLYRGLYGYTF.

The chain couples TRBV28 to TRBJ2-7, with TRBD2 matching over 8 bases. The CDR3 consists of 18 residues. Germline V gene lookup returns CDR1 MDHEN and CDR2 SYDVKM. V was clipped by 6 bases and J by 1 base; unmatched bases: 17. The CDR3 loop reads CASRTRMSRGLASYEQYF. DNA for the CDR3: TGTGCCAGCAGAACAAGGATGAGCCGCGGACTAGCTTCCTACGAGCAGTACTTC.

The V and J genes are TRBV18 and TRBJ2-1; 8 nucleotides match TRBD2. This CDR3 region has 17 residues. Trimming at V came to 2 bases and at J to 7 bases, leaving 13 bases not matched to a gene. CDR1 is KGHSH, CDR2 LQKENI, per germline. The CDR3 loop reads CASSPMTMASGLNEQFF. CDR3 DNA: TGTGCCAGCTCACCAATGACAATGGCTAGCGGGCTGAATGAGCAGTTCTTC. Full variable domain (outside the CDR3, taken from reference TRBV18 and TRBJ2-1): NAGVMQNPRHLVRRRGQEARLRCSPMKGHSHVYWYRQLPEEGLKFMVYLQKENIIDESGMPKERFSAEFPKEGPSILRIQQVVRGDSAAYFCASSPMTMASGLNEQFFGPGTRLTVL.

The V gene is TRBV7-2, the J gene TRBJ2-6; D is perhaps TRBD2 (6 bases). Trimming took off 5 bases at V and 0 bases at J, with 8 bases between the two ends. The CDR3 extends over 15 amino acids. Germline values: CDR1 SGHTA, CDR2 FQGNSA. Here the CDR3 DNA reads TGTGCCAGCAGCCACGGGGGCTCTGGGGCCAACGTCCTGACTTTC. Its protein is CASSHGGSGANVLTF.

This chain uses TRBV19 with TRBJ1-5, with TRBD1 identical over 10 bases. V dropped 3 bases and J dropped 7; count of bases not matched to a gene: 9. Germline CDR1 is LNHDA and CDR2 is SQIVND (reference sequence). CDR3 length: 16 residues. The CDR3 protein is CASSILDRGSGQPQHF. The CDR3 nucleotides read TGTGCCAGTAGTATCTTGGACAGGGGGTCTGGACAGCCCCAGCATTTT.

This clone was found a few times. The chain carries TRBV5-1 and TRBJ1-1; D not resolved. This CDR3 spans 14 amino acids. V was cut by 7 bases and J by 1 base, with 14 bases left in between. CDR1 SGHRS and CDR2 YFSETQ come from the germline V gene. The CDR3 sequence: CASAGVGPNTEAFF. The DNA for the CDR3 is TGCGCCAGCGCGGGTGTAGGGCCGAACACTGAAGCTTTCTTT.

The CDR3 region is CASSFPGGINYGYTF. CDR3 sequence (DNA): TGTGCCAGCAGTTTTCCGGGAGGGATTAACTATGGCTACACCTTC. The chain is built from TRBV28 and TRBJ1-2; D is undetermined. Deletions cut 3 bases from V and 1 base from J, with 12 bases between. Germline lookup yields CDR1 MDHEN and CDR2 SYDVKM. This CDR3 has 15 residues.

The genes are TRBV30 and TRBJ2-1, with 8 bases that match TRBD2. This CDR3 comprises 14 residues. The V gene end was trimmed by 1 base and the J gene end by 5 bases; junction bases not matched to a gene: 4. In germline, CDR1 is GTSNPN, CDR2 SVGIG (reference sequence). For the CDR3, the DNA is TGTGCCTGGAGTGCTGTACTAGCGGACAATGAGCAGTTCTTC. It yields the protein CAWSAVLADNEQFF.

The CDR3 coding sequence is TGCGCCAGCAGCTCCAGGGATTCCTACGAGCAGTACTTC. Translation gives CASSSRDSYEQYF. The chain combines TRBV5-1 with TRBJ2-7; possible D gene TRBD1, 5 bases. The CDR3 is made up of 13 amino acids. Germline V gives CDR1 SGHRS, CDR2 YFSETQ. V was pared by 3 bases and J by 1 base, with 8 bases between.

The chain's CDR3 is CASSSLTSGREQFF. As DNA, the CDR3 is TGTGCCAGCAGCTCCCTTACTAGCGGGAGGGAGCAGTTCTTC. V gene TRBV11-2 combines with J gene TRBJ2-1; 12 positions agree with TRBD2. V lost 4 bases to trimming and J lost 10 bases; unmatched junction nucleotides: 5. CDR3 size: 14 residues. The germline CDR1 and CDR2 sequences are SGHAT and FQNNGV. Combining the CDR3 with reference TRBV11-2 and TRBJ2-1 gives the whole variable domain EAGVAQSPRYKIIEKRQSVAFWCNPISGHATLYWYQQILGQGPKLLIQFQNNGVVDDSQLPKDRFSAERLKGVDSTLKIQPAKLEDSAVYLCASSSLTSGREQFFGPGTRLTVL.